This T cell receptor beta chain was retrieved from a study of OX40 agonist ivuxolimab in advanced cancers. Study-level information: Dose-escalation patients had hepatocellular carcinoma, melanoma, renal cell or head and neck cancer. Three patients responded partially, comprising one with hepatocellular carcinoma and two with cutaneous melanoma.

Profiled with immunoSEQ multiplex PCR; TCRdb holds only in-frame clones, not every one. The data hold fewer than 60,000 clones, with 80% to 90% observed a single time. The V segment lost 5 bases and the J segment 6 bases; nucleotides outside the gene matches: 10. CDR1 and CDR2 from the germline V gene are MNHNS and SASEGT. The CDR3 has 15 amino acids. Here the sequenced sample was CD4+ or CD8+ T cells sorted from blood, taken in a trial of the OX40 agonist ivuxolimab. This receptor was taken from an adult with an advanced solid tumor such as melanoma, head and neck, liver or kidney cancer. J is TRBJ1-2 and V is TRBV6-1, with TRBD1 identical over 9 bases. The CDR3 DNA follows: TGTGCCAGCAGTAGCCGGGACAGGGATGCGGATGGCTACACCTTC. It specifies CASSSRDRDADGYTF.